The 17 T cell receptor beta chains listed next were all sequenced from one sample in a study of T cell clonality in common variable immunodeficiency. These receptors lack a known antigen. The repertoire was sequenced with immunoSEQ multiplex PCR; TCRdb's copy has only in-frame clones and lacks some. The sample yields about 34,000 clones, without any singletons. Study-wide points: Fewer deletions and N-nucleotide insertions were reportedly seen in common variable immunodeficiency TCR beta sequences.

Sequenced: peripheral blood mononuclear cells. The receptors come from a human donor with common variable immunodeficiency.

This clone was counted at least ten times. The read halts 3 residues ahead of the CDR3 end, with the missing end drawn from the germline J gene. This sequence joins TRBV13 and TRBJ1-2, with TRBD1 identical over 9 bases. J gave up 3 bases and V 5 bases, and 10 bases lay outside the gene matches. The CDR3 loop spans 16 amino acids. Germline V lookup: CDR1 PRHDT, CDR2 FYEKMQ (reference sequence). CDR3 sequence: CASSLRLTGGDYGYTF. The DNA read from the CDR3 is TGTGCCAGCAGCCTTCGCCTCACAGGGGGCGACTATGGC.

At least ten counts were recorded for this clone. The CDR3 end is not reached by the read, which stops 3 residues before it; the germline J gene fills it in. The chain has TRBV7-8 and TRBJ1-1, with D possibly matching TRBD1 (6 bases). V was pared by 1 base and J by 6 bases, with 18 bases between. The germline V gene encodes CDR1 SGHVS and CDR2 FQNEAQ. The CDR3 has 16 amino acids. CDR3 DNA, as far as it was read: TGTGCCAGCAGCTTAGTTTACAGACAGGAGGGGGCTGAA. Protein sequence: CASSLVYRQEGAE. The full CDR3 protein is CASSLVYRQEGAEAFF.

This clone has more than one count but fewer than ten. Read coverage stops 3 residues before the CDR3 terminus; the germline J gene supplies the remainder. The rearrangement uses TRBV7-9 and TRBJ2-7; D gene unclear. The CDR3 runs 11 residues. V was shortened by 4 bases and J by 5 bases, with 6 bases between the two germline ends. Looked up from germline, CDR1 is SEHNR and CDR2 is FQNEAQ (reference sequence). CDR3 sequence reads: CASSWAHEQYF. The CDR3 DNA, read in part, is TGTGCCAGCAGCTGGGCCCACGAG.

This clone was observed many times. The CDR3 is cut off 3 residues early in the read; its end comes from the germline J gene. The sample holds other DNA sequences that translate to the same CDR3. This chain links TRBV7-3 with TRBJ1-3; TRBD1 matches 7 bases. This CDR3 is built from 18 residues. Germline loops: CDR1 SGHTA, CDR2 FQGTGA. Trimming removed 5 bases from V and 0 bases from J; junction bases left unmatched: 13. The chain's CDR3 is CASSPLGTAIYSGNTIYF. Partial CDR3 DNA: TGTGCCAGCAGCCCTCTCGGGACAGCGATCTACTCTGGAAACACC.

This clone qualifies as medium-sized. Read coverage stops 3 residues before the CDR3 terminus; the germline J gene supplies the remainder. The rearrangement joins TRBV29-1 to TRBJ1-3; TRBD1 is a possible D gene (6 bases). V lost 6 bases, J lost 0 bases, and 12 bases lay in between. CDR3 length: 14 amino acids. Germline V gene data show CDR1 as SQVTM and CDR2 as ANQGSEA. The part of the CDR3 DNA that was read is TGCAGCGTAGCCGACAGGTTCTCTGGAAACACC. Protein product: CSVADRFSGNT. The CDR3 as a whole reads CSVADRFSGNTIYF.

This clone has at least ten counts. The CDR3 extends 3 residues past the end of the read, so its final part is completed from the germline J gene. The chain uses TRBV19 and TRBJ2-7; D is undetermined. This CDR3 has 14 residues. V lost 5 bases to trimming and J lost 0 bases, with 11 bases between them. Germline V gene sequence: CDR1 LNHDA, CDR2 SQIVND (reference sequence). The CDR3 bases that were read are TGTGCCAGTAGTGCACTGGGCAGCTCCTACGAG. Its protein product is CASSALGSSYE. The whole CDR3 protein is CASSALGSSYEQYF.

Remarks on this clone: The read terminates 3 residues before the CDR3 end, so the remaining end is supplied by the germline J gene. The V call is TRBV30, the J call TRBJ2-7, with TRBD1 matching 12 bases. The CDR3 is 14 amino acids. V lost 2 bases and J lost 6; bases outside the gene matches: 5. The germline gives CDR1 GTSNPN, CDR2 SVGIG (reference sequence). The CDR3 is CAWSSGTGGGEQYF. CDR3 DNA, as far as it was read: TGTGCCTGGAGTTCCGGGACAGGGGGCGGCGAG.

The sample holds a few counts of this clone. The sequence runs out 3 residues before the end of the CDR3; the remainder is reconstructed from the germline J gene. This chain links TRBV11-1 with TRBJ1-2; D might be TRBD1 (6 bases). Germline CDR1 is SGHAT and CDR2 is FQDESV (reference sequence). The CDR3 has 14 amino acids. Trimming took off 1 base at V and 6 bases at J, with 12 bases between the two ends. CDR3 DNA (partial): TGTGCCAGCAGCTTAGAGGTGGGGGCTCATGGC. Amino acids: CASSLEVGAHG. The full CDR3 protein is CASSLEVGAHGYTF. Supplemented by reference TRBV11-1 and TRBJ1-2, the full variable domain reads EAEVAQSPRYKITEKSQAVAFWCDPISGHATLYWYRQILGQGPELLVQFQDESVVDDSQLPKDRFSAERLKGVDSTLKIQPAELGDSAMYLCASSLEVGAHGYTFGSGTRLTVV.

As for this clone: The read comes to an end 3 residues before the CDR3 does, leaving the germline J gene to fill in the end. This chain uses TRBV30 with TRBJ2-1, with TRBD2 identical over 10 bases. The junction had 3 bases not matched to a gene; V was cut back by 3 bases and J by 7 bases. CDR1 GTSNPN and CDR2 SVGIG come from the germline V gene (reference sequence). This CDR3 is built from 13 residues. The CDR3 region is CAWRLAGENEQFF. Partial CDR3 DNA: TGTGCCTGGAGGCTAGCGGGAGAGAATGAG.

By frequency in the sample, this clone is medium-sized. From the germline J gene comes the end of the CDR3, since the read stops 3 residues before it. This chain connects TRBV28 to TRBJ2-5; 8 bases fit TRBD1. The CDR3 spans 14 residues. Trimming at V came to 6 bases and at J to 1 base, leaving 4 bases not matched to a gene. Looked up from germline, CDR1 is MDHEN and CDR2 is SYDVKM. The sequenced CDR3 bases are TGTGCCAGCAGACGAGGACAGGGCCAAGAGACC. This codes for CASRRGQGQET. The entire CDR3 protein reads CASRRGQGQETQYF.

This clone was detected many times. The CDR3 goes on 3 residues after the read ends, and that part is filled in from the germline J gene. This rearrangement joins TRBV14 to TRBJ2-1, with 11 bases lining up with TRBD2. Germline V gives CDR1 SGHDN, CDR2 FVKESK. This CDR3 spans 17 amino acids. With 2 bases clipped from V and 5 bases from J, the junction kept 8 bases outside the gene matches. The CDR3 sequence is CASSQWGGTSGDNEQFF. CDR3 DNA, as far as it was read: TGTGCCAGCAGCCAATGGGGTGGGACTAGCGGCGACAATGAG.

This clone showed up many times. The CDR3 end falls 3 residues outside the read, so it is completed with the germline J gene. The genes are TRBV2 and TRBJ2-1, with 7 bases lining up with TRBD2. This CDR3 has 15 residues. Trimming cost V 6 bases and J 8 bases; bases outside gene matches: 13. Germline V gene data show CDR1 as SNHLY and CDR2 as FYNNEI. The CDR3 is CASRGRRESKDEQFF. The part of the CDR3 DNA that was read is TGTGCCAGCAGGGGTCGGCGGGAGTCTAAAGATGAG.

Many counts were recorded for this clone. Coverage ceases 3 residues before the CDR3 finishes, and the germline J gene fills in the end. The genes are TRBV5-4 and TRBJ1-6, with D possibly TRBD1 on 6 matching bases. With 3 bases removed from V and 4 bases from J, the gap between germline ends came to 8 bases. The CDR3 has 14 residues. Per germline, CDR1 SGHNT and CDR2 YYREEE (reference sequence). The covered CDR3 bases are TGTGCCAGCAGCTCCAGGGGATATAATTCACCC. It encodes CASSSRGYNSP. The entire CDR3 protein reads CASSSRGYNSPLHF.

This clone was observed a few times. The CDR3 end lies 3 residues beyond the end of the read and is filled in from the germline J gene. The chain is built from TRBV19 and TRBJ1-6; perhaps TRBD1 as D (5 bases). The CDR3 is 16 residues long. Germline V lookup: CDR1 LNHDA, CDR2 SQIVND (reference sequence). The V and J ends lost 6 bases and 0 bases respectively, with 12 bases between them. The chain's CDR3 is CASRPDRSSYNSPLHF. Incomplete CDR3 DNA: TGTGCCAGTAGGCCTGACAGAAGCTCCTATAATTCACCC.

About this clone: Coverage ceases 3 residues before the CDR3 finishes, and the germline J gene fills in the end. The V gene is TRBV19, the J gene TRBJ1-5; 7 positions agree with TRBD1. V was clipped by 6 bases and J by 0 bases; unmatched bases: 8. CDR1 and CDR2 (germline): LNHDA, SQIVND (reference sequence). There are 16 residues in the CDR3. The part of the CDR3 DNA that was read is TGTGCCAGTAGCCACGGAACAGGGGTTAGCAATCAGCCC. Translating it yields CASSHGTGVSNQP. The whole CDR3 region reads CASSHGTGVSNQPQHF.

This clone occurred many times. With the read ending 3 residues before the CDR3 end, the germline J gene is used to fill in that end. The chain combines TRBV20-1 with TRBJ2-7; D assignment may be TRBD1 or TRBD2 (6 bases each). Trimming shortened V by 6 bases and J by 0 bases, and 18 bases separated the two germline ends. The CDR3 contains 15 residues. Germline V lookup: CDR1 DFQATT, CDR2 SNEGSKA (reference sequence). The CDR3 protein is CSARGRRRSSYEQYF. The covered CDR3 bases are TGCAGTGCAAGGGGGAGGCGGAGGAGCTCCTACGAG.

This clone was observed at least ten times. Here the CDR3 reads CASSTRDRGAGGYTF. The sequenced CDR3 bases are TGTGCCAGCAGCACCCGGGACAGGGGTGCGGGTGGC. This chain uses TRBV11-2 with TRBJ1-2; 10 nucleotides match TRBD1. The read finishes 3 residues shy of the CDR3 end, and the germline J gene is used to complete it. V dropped 5 bases and J dropped 7; count of bases not matched to a gene: 10. The germline V gene encodes CDR1 SGHAT and CDR2 FQNNGV. The CDR3 spans 15 residues.